The next 29 T cell receptor beta chains were all read from a single sample in a study of CD8+CD57+ T cells in acquired aplastic anemia. Profiling that covered TCR beta VDJ and CDR3 relied on genomic DNA as its template. From the reads, TCRdb called clonotypes with MiXCR, one entry per CDR3 protein. The sample carries roughly 300,000 distinct CDR3 sequences, 45% to 65% recorded once. Input material: sorted CD4+, CD8+, or CD8+CD57+ T cells (not recorded which) from PBMCs. These receptors all come from a human donor with severe aplastic anemia or a healthy control (not recorded which).

The table lists this clonotype with many counts. The genes are TRBV7-9 and TRBJ1-6, with a possible D match to TRBD1 (6 bases). CDR3 length: 15 residues. The V gene lost 5 bases and the J gene lost 5 bases, with 13 bases spanning the gap. The germline gives CDR1 SEHNR, CDR2 FQNEAQ (reference sequence). Here the CDR3 DNA reads TGTGCCAGCAGCGAGACAGGAGGGAATAATTCACCCCTCCACTTT. It is translated as CASSETGGNNSPLHF.

This chain joins TRBV4-3 and TRBJ2-1; weak D call: TRBD2 (5 bases). The CDR3 contains 16 residues. Germline CDR1 is LGHNA and CDR2 is YSLEER. The V end lost 5 bases, the J end lost 2 bases, and 16 bases lay between the germline ends. The CDR3 spells CASSLSGIGTYNEQFF. In nucleotides, the CDR3 is TGCGCCAGCAGCTTATCCGGGATAGGGACCTACAATGAGCAGTTCTTC.

The chain is built from TRBV19 and TRBJ2-3; 11 bases map to TRBD2. The CDR3 contains 16 residues. The ends lost 4 bases at V and 1 base at J; junction bases unmatched: 4. Germline V lookup: CDR1 LNHDA, CDR2 SQIVND (reference sequence). In nucleotides, the CDR3 is TGTGCCAGTAGTAACCCGGGACTAGCGGGCACAGATACGCAGTATTTT. It specifies CASSNPGLAGTDTQYF.

The rearrangement uses TRBV7-2 and TRBJ1-4; no clear D. V was pared by 2 bases and J by 4 bases, with 8 bases between. The germline V gene has CDR1 SGHTA and CDR2 FQGNSA. The CDR3 extends over 14 amino acids. The CDR3 DNA reads as TGTGCCAGCAGCTTAAGCGGCATTAATGAAAAACTGTTTTTT. Translating gives CASSLSGINEKLFF.

The chain combines TRBV5-1 with TRBJ2-7; 8 nucleotides align to TRBD2. The CDR3 contains 16 residues. The germline V gene has CDR1 SGHRS and CDR2 YFSETQ. V was pared by 0 bases and J by 0 bases, with 5 bases of the junction left unmatched. The CDR3 coding sequence is TGCGCCAGCAGCTTGGTTGGTAGCGGGGCCTCCTACGAGCAGTACTTC. It specifies CASSLVGSGASYEQYF.

The CDR3 bases are TGCGCCAGCAGTCCAACCCCCCTAGCGTACTACGAGCAGTACTTC. This sequence encodes CASSPTPLAYYEQYF. This chain uses TRBV5-1 with TRBJ2-7; tentatively, D is TRBD2 (6 bases). The germline gives CDR1 SGHRS, CDR2 YFSETQ. This CDR3 region has 15 residues. Trimming pared 5 bases from V and 3 bases from J, leaving 18 bases between.

Only one count was recorded for this clonotype. The genes are TRBV19 and TRBJ1-3, with no clear D. V shed 3 bases and J shed 0 bases, with 6 bases lying between them. CDR1 and CDR2 from the germline V gene are LNHDA and SQIVND (reference sequence). The length of the CDR3 is 14 residues. This CDR3 is CASSMGNSGNTIYF. CDR3 DNA sequence: TGTGCCAGTAGTATGGGAAACTCTGGAAACACCATATATTTT.

The chain joins TRBV15 to TRBJ2-7, with a tentative D call TRBD1 (5 bases). The germline V and J ends were trimmed by 0 bases and 2 bases, with 14 bases remaining between them. The CDR3 has 16 residues. Germline assignment: CDR1 LNHNV and CDR2 YYDKDF (reference sequence). Here the CDR3 reads CATSRDGWGRAYEQYF. The CDR3 coding sequence is TGTGCCACCAGCAGAGACGGGTGGGGCAGGGCCTACGAGCAGTACTTC.

Ten or more counts support this clonotype. J is TRBJ1-5 and V is TRBV7-2, with 9 nucleotides matching TRBD1. Germline V gives CDR1 SGHTA, CDR2 FQGNSA. J lost 4 bases, V lost 8 bases, and 9 bases had no gene match. This CDR3 is built from 15 residues. CDR3 bases: TGTGCCAGCGTTTCCGGGACAGGGAGAAATCAGCCCCAGCATTTT. This gives the protein CASVSGTGRNQPQHF.

This clonotype appeared a few times. This could be a read error, since a much larger clone is one nucleotide away. The chain links TRBV12-5 to TRBJ1-2; no definite D call. The V gene lost 0 bases and the J gene lost 12 bases, with 8 bases spanning the gap. This CDR3 is built from 11 residues. Germline values: CDR1 LGHNT, CDR2 FRNRAP. The CDR3 region is CASGLVQGHTF. DNA for the CDR3: TGTGCTAGTGGTTTGGTACAAGGCCACACCTTC.

This clonotype was counted ten times or more. The rearrangement joins TRBV7-6 to TRBJ2-7, with 9 positions matching TRBD1. V trimming: 3 bases; J trimming: 4 bases; junction bases outside the gene matches: 7. Germline loops: CDR1 SGHVS, CDR2 FNYEAQ. The CDR3 length is 15 residues. As DNA, the CDR3 is TGTGCCAGCAGCTTTGGGACAGGGTTGACTTACGAGCAGTACTTC. Translated, it gives CASSFGTGLTYEQYF.

This clonotype was detected a few times. DNA of the CDR3: TGCAGTGCTCCCCGACAGGGAGGTGGCTCTCAGCCCCAGCATTTT. Encoded protein: CSAPRQGGGSQPQHF. The rearrangement joins TRBV20-1 to TRBJ1-5; 7 bases map to TRBD1. V was pared by 5 bases and J by 6 bases, with 13 bases of the junction left unmatched. The CDR3 contains 15 residues. Per germline, CDR1 DFQATT and CDR2 SNEGSKA (reference sequence).

V usage is TRBV7-2 and J usage is TRBJ2-3; D unresolved. The CDR3 runs to 14 residues. V was shortened by 5 bases and J by 2 bases, with 11 bases between the two germline ends. The germline gives CDR1 SGHTA, CDR2 FQGNSA. The CDR3 spells CASSPAVTTDTQYF. CDR3 nucleotides: TGTGCCAGCAGCCCGGCCGTGACCACAGATACGCAGTATTTT.

The chain has TRBV20-1 and TRBJ2-1, with 8 bases fitting TRBD2. Trimming removed 6 bases from V and 9 bases from J; junction bases left unmatched: 4. CDR1 and CDR2 (germline): DFQATT, SNEGSKA (reference sequence). CDR3 size: 11 residues. The CDR3 loop reads CSARTSTEQFF. The CDR3 DNA reads as TGCAGTGCCCGGACTAGCACTGAGCAGTTCTTC.

This clonotype was counted between two and nine times. J is TRBJ2-7 and V is TRBV7-9; D is unclear. Germline-derived CDR1 and CDR2 are SEHNR and FQNEAQ (reference sequence). Trimming removed 4 bases from V and 2 bases from J, with 15 bases in between. The CDR3 runs to 15 residues. The CDR3 reads CASSSRVSEAYEQYF. CDR3 DNA: TGTGCCAGCAGCTCTAGGGTTTCCGAAGCCTACGAGCAGTACTTC.

This clonotype has just one count. The chain carries TRBV7-8 and TRBJ1-1; tentative D call: TRBD1 (6 bases). The CDR3 length is 12 residues. Trimming pared 4 bases from V and 5 bases from J, leaving 8 bases between. Germline V gene sequence: CDR1 SGHVS, CDR2 FQNEAQ. The CDR3 spells CASSSRGTEAFF. In DNA, the CDR3 is TGTGCCAGCAGCTCCAGGGGTACTGAAGCTTTCTTT.

This clonotype was seen many times. CDR3 in DNA: TGCAGTGCCCCCCCAAGCGGGGGGTTAGGGGAGCAGTTCTTC. It codes for CSAPPSGGLGEQFF. V usage is TRBV20-1 and J usage is TRBJ2-1; TRBD2 agrees at 9 bases. Germline CDR1 and CDR2: DFQATT and SNEGSKA (reference sequence). V lost 6 bases, J lost 10 bases, and 13 bases stayed unmatched. This CDR3 has 14 amino acids.

The genes are TRBV3-1 and TRBJ2-7; D unclear. Trimming took 6 bases from V and 9 from J, leaving 21 bases between them. CDR1 LGHDT and CDR2 YNNKEL come from the germline V gene (reference sequence). CDR3 length: 14 residues. The CDR3 spells CASRDMTGEPVQYF. CDR3 bases: TGTGCCAGCAGGGATATGACTGGGGAACCAGTGCAGTACTTC.

This clonotype appeared a few times. The chain combines TRBV5-6 with TRBJ2-7; D not resolved. V was clipped by 3 bases and J by 1 base, with 11 bases between them. The germline gives CDR1 SGHDT, CDR2 YYEEEE. The CDR3 runs to 14 residues. The CDR3 is CASSSSLASYEQYF. The CDR3 nucleotides are TGTGCCAGCAGCTCGAGTCTGGCGTCCTACGAGCAGTACTTC.

The chain combines TRBV24-1 with TRBJ2-5; 7 nucleotides align to TRBD1. CDR1 KGHDR and CDR2 SFDVKD come from the germline V gene. Trimming at V came to 4 bases and at J to 1 base, leaving 2 bases not matched to a gene. The CDR3 is made up of 14 amino acids. CDR3 DNA sequence: TGTGCCACCAGTGAGAGGGACAGCCAAGAGACCCAGTACTTC. It translates to CATSERDSQETQYF.

V gene TRBV7-9 combines with J gene TRBJ2-3; D gene ambiguous. The CDR3 has 13 residues. Deletions cut 2 bases from V and 2 bases from J, with 5 bases between. CDR1 is SEHNR, CDR2 FQNEAQ, per germline (reference sequence). The CDR3 here is CASSLKVTDTQYF. DNA for the CDR3: TGTGCCAGCAGCTTAAAGGTCACAGATACGCAGTATTTT.

This clonotype was seen a handful of times. The chain links TRBV2 to TRBJ1-2, with D unresolved. The CDR3 contains 13 residues. The V and J ends lost 8 bases and 5 bases respectively, with 15 bases between them. CDR1 is SNHLY and CDR2 is FYNNEI in the germline V gene. The DNA of the CDR3 is TGTGCCAGCGACCGGGCAGGCGCTTATGGCTACACCTTC. This codes for CASDRAGAYGYTF.

The chain links TRBV12-3 or TRBV12-4 to TRBJ1-2, with no clear D. This CDR3 is 15 amino acids long. Trimming removed 5 bases at V and 4 bases at J, with 17 bases between. The CDR3 protein is CASSHPAGTRYGYTF. In nucleotides, the CDR3 is TGTGCCAGCAGTCACCCCGCGGGTACCCGCTATGGCTACACCTTC.

This clonotype was counted a few times. This chain uses TRBV7-9 with TRBJ2-7; the D is unclear. Germline values: CDR1 SEHNR, CDR2 FQNEAQ (reference sequence). The V and J ends lost 1 base and 2 bases respectively, with 12 bases between them. The CDR3 totals 15 residues. This CDR3 reads CASSLEGLPTYEQYF. The DNA for the CDR3 is TGTGCCAGCAGCTTAGAGGGTCTGCCGACCTACGAGCAGTACTTC.

This clonotype showed up many times. This chain joins TRBV29-1 and TRBJ1-1; D gene unclear. CDR3 length: 14 amino acids. Per the germline V gene, CDR1 is SQVTM and CDR2 is ANQGSEA. V lost 3 bases and J 10 bases, leaving 21 bases between the germline ends. The CDR3 sequence: CSVEVWARELGAFF. The CDR3 DNA follows: TGCAGCGTTGAGGTCTGGGCAAGAGAACTTGGAGCTTTCTTT.

This clonotype was seen only a few times. The V and J genes are TRBV6-5 and TRBJ1-3, with unresolved D. The CDR3 runs to 16 residues. Germline values: CDR1 MNHEY, CDR2 SVGAGI. V dropped 8 bases and J dropped 0 bases, with 17 bases sitting between them. This chain's CDR3 is CASSPPGASSGNTIYF. The CDR3 nucleotides read TGTGCCAGCTCACCGCCGGGAGCCAGCTCTGGAAACACCATATATTTT.

The CDR3 nucleotides are TGTGCCAGCAGCTTGGGTCTGAATAGCTATGGCTACACCTTC. Its protein is CASSLGLNSYGYTF. V and J are TRBV5-6 and TRBJ1-2; no clear D. This CDR3 has 14 amino acids. The germline V gene has CDR1 SGHDT and CDR2 YYEEEE. The V end lost 0 bases, the J end lost 4 bases, and 10 bases lay between the germline ends.

CDR3 loop: CASRGSSGTYF. The CDR3 DNA reads as TGTGCCAGCAGGGGGTCTAGCGGCACGTACTTC. This chain links TRBV6-6 with TRBJ2-7, with TRBD2 identical over 7 bases. J was trimmed by 12 bases and V by 6 bases; bases with no gene match: 8. The CDR3 consists of 11 residues. In germline, CDR1 is MNHNY, CDR2 SVGAGI (reference sequence).

This clonotype was counted at least ten times. The chain combines TRBV29-1 with TRBJ1-1; the D gene is possibly TRBD1 (6 bases). Germline CDR1 and CDR2: SQVTM and ANQGSEA. The CDR3 is 16 residues long. Trimming took 1 base from V and 6 from J, leaving 21 bases between them. CDR3 amino acids: CSVEAHRESGGSEAFF. CDR3 nucleotide sequence: TGCAGCGTTGAAGCTCACCGTGAATCCGGGGGCTCTGAAGCTTTCTTT.